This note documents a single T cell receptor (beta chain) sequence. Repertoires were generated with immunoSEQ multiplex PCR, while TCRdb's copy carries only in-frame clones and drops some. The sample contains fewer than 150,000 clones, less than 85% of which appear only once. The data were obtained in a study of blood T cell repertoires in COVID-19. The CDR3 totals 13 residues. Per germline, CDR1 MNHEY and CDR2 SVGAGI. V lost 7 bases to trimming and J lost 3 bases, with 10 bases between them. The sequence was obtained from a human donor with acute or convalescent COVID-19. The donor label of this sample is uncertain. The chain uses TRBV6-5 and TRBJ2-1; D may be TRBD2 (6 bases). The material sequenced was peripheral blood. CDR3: CASTPGLYNEQFF. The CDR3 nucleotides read TGTGCCAGCACCCCGGGACTCTACAATGAGCAGTTCTTC.